In this sample, the clone carrying this T cell receptor (beta chain) turned up a few times. Its antigen is unidentified. Only in-frame clones appear in the TCRdb table, and some are missing; sequencing was by immunoSEQ multiplex PCR. The sample has 550,000 to 850,000 clones; approximately 77% are singletons. Adult donors, all healthy and HIV-negative, had no recent acute infections or vaccinations. V was pared by 0 bases and J by 1 base, with 5 bases between. Germline CDR1 is WNHNN and CDR2 is SYGVQD (reference sequence). This CDR3 spans 14 amino acids. The sample belongs to a study of shared clonotypes between healthy human individuals. Study-wide findings and caveats: Naive subsets usually exceeded memory subsets in estimated richness. Only blood underwent sampling, and tissue repertoires likely differ.

The chain employs TRBV10-1 and TRBJ2-3; a weak D match, TRBD1 (5 bases). The TCR originated in a woman in her 30s in good health. The sequencing sample was made of memory CD4+ T cells sorted from blood. Subset here: CD45RA-negative fraction. The CDR3 coding sequence is TGCGCCAGCAGTGAGTCGGGGCGCACAGATACGCAGTATTTT. It codes for CASSESGRTDTQYF.